Given below is one T cell receptor (beta chain) in context. The antigen remains undetermined. Here immunoSEQ multiplex PCR was the method, and the copy in TCRdb shows in-frame clones only, minus some. The table lists 80,000 to 95,000 clones, roughly 80% of them singletons. This entry belongs to a study of radiotherapy plus CTLA-4 blockade in lung cancer. General study results and limits: How blood T cell clones changed early, along with interferon-beta, reportedly forecast response best. Blood-borne expansion of tumor-derived TCR clones followed radiotherapy plus ipilimumab.

Germline assignment: CDR1 MDHEN and CDR2 SYDVKM. The CDR3 is 12 amino acids. V lost 4 bases and J lost 2, with 6 bases in between. The TCR originated in a human donor with non-small cell lung cancer who had stable disease on radiotherapy plus ipilimumab. The chain carries TRBV28 and TRBJ2-7; D perhaps matches TRBD1 (6 bases). The sample consisted of peripheral blood, taken from a patient treated with radiotherapy plus ipilimumab. Here the CDR3 reads CASSWDTYEQYF. The CDR3, as DNA: TGTGCCAGCAGTTGGGACACCTACGAGCAGTACTTC. Supplemented by reference TRBV28 and TRBJ2-7, the full variable domain reads DVKVTQSSRYLVKRTGEKVFLECVQDMDHENMFWYRQDPGLGLRLIYFSYDVKMKEKGDIPEGYSVSREKKERFSLILESASTNQTSMYLCASSWDTYEQYFGPGTRLTVT.